This note documents a single TCR beta chain sequence. Its cognate antigen is unknown. The data derive from a study of T-cell memory formation after mild COVID-19. Study-level points and caveats: The authors did not confirm SARS-CoV-2 specificity of second-wave clones peaking day 37. Shrinking CD4+ clones resided mostly in CM and EM, and CD8+ ones in EMRA. Clones that shrank (day 15 to 85) were balanced CD4/CD8, whereas later expanders leaned CD4+.

MiXCR, run by TCRdb on the 5' RACE reads, gives a single entry per CDR3 protein. The repertoire holds 350,000 to 450,000 distinct CDR3 sequences, around 15% seen once, with 22% in the top ten. Losses at the gene ends were 5 bases for V and 2 bases for J; bases not matched to a gene: 6. The CDR3 totals 15 residues. CDR1 and CDR2 (germline): SGHTA, FQGNSA. Sequenced sample: PBMCs or a T cell subset sorted from them (not recorded which). The chain couples TRBV7-2 to TRBJ1-5; 7 nucleotides align to TRBD1. The source is a man aged 18 to 29 who had mild COVID-19 (a few samples of this study predate the infection). Cell type and time point are not known. The DNA for the CDR3 is TGTGCCAGCAGCATGACAGGGCCGGGCAATCAGCCCCAGCATTTT. This sequence encodes CASSMTGPGNQPQHF.